This TCR beta chain was documented in a study of Ad26.COV2.S vaccination and SARS-CoV-2 variants. Findings and caveats of the study: Marked by substantial breadth, spike-specific CD8+ and CD4+ T cell responses were reportedly seen after vaccination.

Profiling relied on immunoSEQ multiplex PCR, and the TCRdb table lists in-frame clones only, not all of them. The sample carries about 400,000 clones, under 90% recorded once. This clone was observed a handful of times. What it binds is not known. The treatment denotes: approximately 18 received Ad26.COV2.S at low or high dose, single or two shots; roughly 5 received placebo; per-sample allocation not given. Sampling happened 63 days after the first vaccine or placebo injection. This CDR3 spans 12 amino acids. V lost 2 bases, J lost 2 bases, and 2 bases lay in between. Germline V gene lookup returns CDR1 MNHEY and CDR2 SVGEGT.

This sample comprised peripheral blood, obtained in a trial of Ad26.COV2.S vaccine versus placebo. The receptor's source is a person aged 18 to 65 who received the Ad26.COV2.S COVID-19 vaccine or a placebo. This sequence joins TRBV6-2 or TRBV6-3 and TRBJ2-3; D is ambiguous. The CDR3 loop is CASSYPTDTQYF. CDR3 nucleotide sequence: TGTGCCAGCAGTTACCCCACAGATACGCAGTATTTT.